This entry is about one T cell receptor beta chain. At one boundary the junction diverges from the germline segment, which might be a read error. The sample belongs to a study of cytomegalovirus exposure and HLA in healthy donors. The PCR employed 60 Vbeta primers together with 13 Jbeta primers. Sequenced by immunoSEQ multiplex PCR; TCRdb stores in-frame clones only, minus some. The listing contains roughly 200,000 clones. Germline V CDR1 and CDR2: SGHVS, FQNEAQ. The CDR3 covers 14 residues. This chain links TRBV7-8 with TRBJ2-4; 7 nucleotides match TRBD1. The TCR originated in a girl aged 2-10 years in good health and CMV-seropositive. The sequenced sample was PBMCs. CDR3 bases: TGTGCCAGCAGCTTACAGGGGGACAAAGACATTCAGTACTTC. It encodes CASSLQGDKDIQYF.